This TCR beta chain was documented in a study of regulatory T cells in long-lasting Graves disease. Looking at the study overall: For under 3 months, newly diagnosed Graves' patients had been taking antithyroid drugs.

Time point specified: newly diagnosed GD, antithyroid drugs for less than 3 months. Making the TCR library involved RNA that had been extracted from PBMCs. Germline assignment: CDR1 LNHDA and CDR2 SQIVND (reference sequence). This CDR3 region has 15 residues. Only a few counts were recorded for this clonotype. One end of the junction is discordant with germline, which a read error may explain. Researchers made TCR beta libraries by using iRepertoire HTBI primers and running Arm-PCR on CDR3 regions. Using its own MiXCR run on the multiplex PCR reads, TCRdb lists one record per CDR3 protein. The sample gives a few hundred thousand distinct CDR3 sequences, approximately 16% of which show up once; roughly 8% is in the top ten. The same sample was also used in a study of T cells in Graves' hyperthyroidism and ophthalmopathy. That study adds: First-round RT-PCR targeting the TCR CDR3 was performed with the HTBI primer set.

The sequence derives from a woman in her 40s with Graves disease. The chain employs TRBV19 and TRBJ1-2; D gene ambiguous. The sample consisted of peripheral blood mononuclear cells (PBMCs), taken at new diagnosis, from a patient treated with antithyroid drugs. The CDR3 is CASSLDAAGHYGYTF. CDR3 in DNA: TGTGCCAGTAGTCTAGACGCGGCGGGCCACTATGGCTACACCTTC.